This TCR beta chain appears in the sequencing data of a study of cytomegalovirus exposure and HLA in healthy donors. Whole-study results and caveats: Among the sequence variants, a highly shared cluster was likely an artifact of sequencing. Published work reported that the classifier diagnosed cytomegalovirus status with high specificity and sensitivity. Within an earlier analysis, most TCR beta V segments proved productive either about 90% or about 30% of the time. Among TCR beta chains, those listed as cytomegalovirus-associated numbered around 160.

Amplification used 60 Vbeta primers and 13 Jbeta primers. Method: immunoSEQ multiplex PCR; TCRdb's copy keeps in-frame clones and lacks some. The listing contains around 77,000 clones. Concerning this clone: The target antigen is unknown.

J lost 0 bases, V lost 7 bases, and 4 bases had no gene match. Germline lookup yields CDR1 MNHEY and CDR2 SMNVEV (reference sequence). The CDR3 length is 14 residues. The sequencing input was PBMCs. J is TRBJ1-2 and V is TRBV27; the match to TRBD1 covers 8 bases. The clonotype originates from a man between 50 and 59 years old in good health and CMV-seropositive. Here the CDR3 reads CASTGTGSNYGYTF. The CDR3 nucleotides are TGTGCCAGCACCGGGACAGGCTCTAACTATGGCTACACCTTC.